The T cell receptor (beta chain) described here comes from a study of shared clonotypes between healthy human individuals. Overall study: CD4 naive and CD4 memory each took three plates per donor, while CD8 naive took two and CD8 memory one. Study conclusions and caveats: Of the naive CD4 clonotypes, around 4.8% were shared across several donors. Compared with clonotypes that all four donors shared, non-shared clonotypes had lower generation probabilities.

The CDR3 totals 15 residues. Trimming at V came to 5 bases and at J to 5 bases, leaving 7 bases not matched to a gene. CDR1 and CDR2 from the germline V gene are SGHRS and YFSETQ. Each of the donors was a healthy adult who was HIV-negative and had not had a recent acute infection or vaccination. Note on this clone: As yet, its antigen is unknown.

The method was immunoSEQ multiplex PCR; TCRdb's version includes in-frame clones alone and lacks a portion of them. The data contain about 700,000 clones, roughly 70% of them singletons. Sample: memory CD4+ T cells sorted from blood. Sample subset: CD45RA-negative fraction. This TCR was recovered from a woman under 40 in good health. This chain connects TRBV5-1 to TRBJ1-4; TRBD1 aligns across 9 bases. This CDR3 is CASSTGQGRNEKLFF. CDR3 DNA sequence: TGCGCCAGCAGTACCGGACAGGGGAGAAATGAAAAACTGTTTTTT.